Shown below are 22 T cell receptor beta chains from a single sample sequenced in a study of blood T cells in healthy people across ages. Using a J-beta primer mix together with a sample-barcoded 5' primer, a second PCR was run for roughly 7 to 12 cycles. TCRdb reprocessed the 5' RACE reads via MiXCR and lists one record per CDR3 protein. The table includes over 1,500,000 distinct CDR3 sequences, roughly 49% detected once. The sequenced material came from blood. The receptors were sampled from a woman in her thirties or forties in good health.

The gene calls are TRBV5-1 and TRBJ2-1; TRBD1 aligns across 7 bases. Germline lookup yields CDR1 SGHRS and CDR2 YFSETQ. This CDR3 is built from 14 residues. The ends lost 4 bases at V and 8 bases at J; junction bases unmatched: 9. The CDR3 nucleotides are TGCGCCAGCAGCAGGGGGCCGGGCGACGATGAGCAGTTCTTC. Translating it yields CASSRGPGDDEQFF.

The chain joins TRBV24-1 to TRBJ1-2; 9 nucleotides agree with TRBD1. V was clipped by 1 base and J by 6 bases; unmatched bases: 8. Looked up from germline, CDR1 is KGHDR and CDR2 is SFDVKD. The CDR3 has 16 amino acids. CDR3 DNA sequence: TGTGCCACCAGTGATTTCCCGGGACAGGGTGTAAATGGCTACACCTTC. Encoded protein: CATSDFPGQGVNGYTF.

The chain's CDR3 is CASSFLEEKTQYF. The CDR3 DNA is TGTGCCAGCAGCTTTTTAGAGGAAAAGACCCAGTACTTC. The J gene is TRBJ2-5, the V gene TRBV7-6; no clear D. This CDR3 region has 13 residues. Germline V CDR1 and CDR2: SGHVS, FNYEAQ. V was pared by 3 bases and J by 6 bases, with 11 bases between.

The chain carries TRBV10-2 and TRBJ2-5; D may be TRBD2 (6 bases). The CDR3 length is 14 residues. The germline V gene has CDR1 WSHSY and CDR2 SAAADI. The V end was cut by 2 bases, the J end by 3 bases, with 10 bases between. The CDR3 region is CASSEPGEKETQYF. CDR3 sequence (DNA): TGCGCCAGCAGTGAGCCGGGAGAAAAAGAGACCCAGTACTTC.

The chain recombines TRBV3-1 with TRBJ2-5; D is perhaps TRBD1 or TRBD2 (5 bases each). TRBJ2-7 matches the DNA end more closely, so the J call is doubtful. This CDR3 is built from 18 residues. The germline V gene has CDR1 LGHDT and CDR2 YNNKEL (reference sequence). The CDR3 DNA reads TGTGCCAGCAGCCACCCCGACCGGGGCAGCCAGACCCCTTACGAGCAGTACTTC. It translates to CASSHPDRGSQTPYEQYF.

This clonotype was counted a few times. The chain couples TRBV5-1 to TRBJ2-4; D may be TRBD1 or TRBD2 (5 bases each). The ends were cut back, 0 bases at V and 6 bases at J, with 10 bases in the middle. The CDR3 contains 14 residues. In germline, CDR1 is SGHRS, CDR2 YFSETQ. The CDR3, as DNA: TGCGCCAGCAGCTTGGCTTCCGGGGCAAACATTCAGTACTTC. Its protein product is CASSLASGANIQYF.

This sequence joins TRBV4-3 and TRBJ2-5; D perhaps matches TRBD2 (6 bases). V lost 1 base, J lost 4 bases, and 10 bases lay in between. The CDR3 has 14 amino acids. Germline assignment: CDR1 LGHNA and CDR2 YSLEER. The CDR3 region is CASSQGSSGETQYF. In DNA form, the CDR3 reads TGCGCCAGCAGCCAAGGGAGTAGCGGAGAGACCCAGTACTTC.

The gene calls are TRBV28 and TRBJ2-2; 7 nucleotides line up with TRBD1. The J segment lost 1 base and the V segment lost 10 bases, leaving 6 bases of the junction unmatched. This CDR3 has 14 amino acids. Germline V gene lookup returns CDR1 MDHEN and CDR2 SYDVKM. CDR3 sequence: CATLGQLNTGELFF. For the CDR3, the DNA is TGTGCCACCCTGGGACAGTTGAACACCGGGGAGCTGTTTTTT.

This sequence joins TRBV28 and TRBJ1-4; D may be TRBD1 (5 bases). V lost 6 bases, J lost 5 bases, and 16 bases lay in between. The CDR3 has 15 amino acids. CDR1 is MDHEN and CDR2 is SYDVKM in the germline V gene. This CDR3 is CASSTAGSRNEKLFF. CDR3 in DNA: TGTGCCAGCAGCACCGCAGGGAGCCGCAATGAAAAACTGTTTTTT.

The rearrangement joins TRBV3-1 to TRBJ2-1; TRBD1 aligns across 9 bases. Germline V gene data show CDR1 as LGHDT and CDR2 as YNNKEL (reference sequence). V lost 3 bases, J lost 1 base, and 4 bases stayed unmatched. This CDR3 region has 16 residues. The CDR3 here is CASSHHGTGSYNEQFF. The CDR3 DNA follows: TGTGCCAGCAGCCATCACGGGACAGGGTCCTACAATGAGCAGTTCTTC.

This clonotype was seen a few times. The V and J genes are TRBV20-1 and TRBJ2-5; 10 bases map to TRBD2. Germline CDR1 reads DFQATT; CDR2 reads SNEGSKA (reference sequence). Germline trimming cut 6 bases from V and 5 bases from J; bases unmatched to any gene: 15. The CDR3 has 16 residues. The CDR3 here is CSARLRRLAGRETQYF. CDR3 coding DNA: TGCAGTGCGCGCTTACGTAGACTAGCGGGTCGGGAGACCCAGTACTTC.

This clonotype appeared a single time. This chain joins TRBV5-1 and TRBJ1-1, with 7 bases lining up with TRBD1. In germline, CDR1 is SGHRS, CDR2 YFSETQ. V gave up 4 bases and J gave up 1 base; unmatched junction bases: 10. The CDR3 sequence is 16 residues long. CDR3 sequence reads: CASSPPYRGRNTEAFF. The CDR3 nucleotides are TGCGCCAGCAGCCCTCCTTACAGGGGTCGGAACACTGAAGCTTTCTTT.

This clonotype was seen a handful of times. The CDR3 reads CASSAGARNTEAFF. In DNA, the CDR3 is TGTGCCAGCTCCGCCGGGGCGAGGAACACTGAAGCTTTCTTT. This chain connects TRBV7-4 to TRBJ1-1, with D possibly matching TRBD1 (5 bases). V was pared by 8 bases and J by 1 base, with 14 bases between. The germline gives CDR1 SGHVT, CDR2 SQSDAQ. The CDR3 runs to 14 residues.

This sequence joins TRBV9 and TRBJ2-7; TRBD2 matches 9 bases. The end of the DNA fits TRBJ2-5 better, so the J call may be wrong. This CDR3 region has 16 residues. Germline V gene lookup returns CDR1 SGDLS and CDR2 YYNGEE. CDR3 sequence reads: CASSVEGLAGRETQYF. CDR3 nucleotide sequence: TGTGCCAGCAGCGTAGAAGGGCTAGCGGGGCGAGAGACCCAGTACTTC.

This clonotype was seen more than once but under ten times. The chain uses TRBV20-1 and TRBJ2-5, with D unresolved. Germline CDR1 DFQATT, CDR2 SNEGSKA (reference sequence). Between the trimmed V and J ends, which lost 6 bases and 6 bases, there was a span of 17 bases. This CDR3 spans 13 amino acids. The CDR3 spells CSAPEPGIKTQYF. CDR3 coding DNA: TGCAGTGCCCCAGAGCCGGGTATAAAGACCCAGTACTTC.

The chain combines TRBV6-5 with TRBJ1-2; TRBD1 might be the D (5 bases). This CDR3 is 15 amino acids long. The germline V gene encodes CDR1 MNHEY and CDR2 SVGAGI. Trimming stripped 10 bases from V and 7 bases from J, with 25 bases between. CDR3 DNA sequence: TGTGCCAACTCCCCCGGGGGTGGAGTAATGTTTGGCTACACCTTC. Translation: CANSPGGGVMFGYTF.

In this sample, this clonotype turned up a few times. The rearrangement links TRBV10-3 to TRBJ2-1; no clear D gene. The V and J ends lost 4 bases and 3 bases respectively, with 16 bases between them. This CDR3 is 16 amino acids long. The V gene's germline CDR1 is ENHRY and CDR2 SYGVKD. The CDR3 sequence: CAISAPGPWDYNEQFF. The CDR3 region has the DNA TGTGCCATCAGTGCCCCTGGGCCGTGGGACTACAATGAGCAGTTCTTC.

The gene calls are TRBV15 and TRBJ1-2; 9 bases match TRBD1. The CDR3 contains 16 residues. The germline V gene has CDR1 LNHNV and CDR2 YYDKDF (reference sequence). Germline trimming cut 0 bases from V and 4 bases from J; bases unmatched to any gene: 6. The CDR3 sequence: CATSREGTGRFYGYTF. For the CDR3, the DNA is TGTGCCACCAGCAGAGAAGGGACAGGGAGGTTCTATGGCTACACCTTC.

The gene calls are TRBV20-1 and TRBJ2-7, with TRBD1 matching 9 bases. The CDR3 covers 14 residues. CDR1 and CDR2 (germline): DFQATT, SNEGSKA (reference sequence). V lost 0 bases and J lost 5; bases outside the gene matches: 5. CDR3 nucleotide sequence: TGCAGTGCTAGAGAGTGGGACAGGGCCAACGAGCAGTACTTC. Its translation: CSAREWDRANEQYF.

This rearrangement joins TRBV12-3 or TRBV12-4 to TRBJ2-3; 8 nucleotides agree with TRBD2. The CDR3 is made up of 20 amino acids. Trimming took 6 bases from V and 0 from J; bases not matched to a gene: 20. The CDR3 sequence: CASSQAGGAGATTSTDTQYF. The CDR3 DNA is TGTGCCAGCAGCCAAGCCGGCGGAGCGGGGGCAACTACAAGCACAGATACGCAGTATTTT.

V gene TRBV7-9 combines with J gene TRBJ2-5; the D is unclear. This CDR3 has 14 residues. Per the germline V gene, CDR1 is SEHNR and CDR2 is FQNEAQ (reference sequence). V was pared by 7 bases and J by 0 bases, with 12 bases between. The CDR3: CASTAGRDQETQYF. Here the CDR3 DNA reads TGTGCCAGCACCGCCGGAAGGGACCAAGAGACCCAGTACTTC.

The V gene is TRBV12-3 or TRBV12-4, the J gene TRBJ1-5; D remains unclear. This CDR3 contains 15 residues. The V gene lost 2 bases and the J gene lost 0 bases, with 8 bases spanning the gap. The CDR3 DNA reads as TGTGCCAGCAGTTTAACGGTCCTTAGCAATCAGCCCCAGCATTTT. Amino acid sequence: CASSLTVLSNQPQHF.